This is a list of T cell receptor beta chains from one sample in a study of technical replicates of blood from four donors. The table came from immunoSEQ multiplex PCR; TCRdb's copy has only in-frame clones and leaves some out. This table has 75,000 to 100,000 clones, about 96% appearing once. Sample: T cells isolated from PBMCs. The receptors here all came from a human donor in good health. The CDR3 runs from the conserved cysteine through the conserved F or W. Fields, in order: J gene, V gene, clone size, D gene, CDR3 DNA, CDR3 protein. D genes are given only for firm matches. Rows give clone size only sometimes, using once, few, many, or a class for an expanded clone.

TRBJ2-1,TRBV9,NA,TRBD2,TGTGCCAGCAGCGGGGGGGGAAGTTTGCATGAGCAGTTCTTC,CASSGGGSLHEQFF
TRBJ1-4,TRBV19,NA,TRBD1,TGTGCCAGTAGTTGGGACAGGGTAGAAAAACTGTTTTTT,CASSWDRVEKLFF
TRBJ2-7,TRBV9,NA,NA,TGTGCCAGCAGCGTAGGACACAGTAACTACGAGCAGTACTTC,CASSVGHSNYEQYF
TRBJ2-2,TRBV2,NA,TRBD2,TGTGCCAGCAGTGTCCCGCTAGCGGGAGTGACCGGGGAGCTGTTTTTT,CASSVPLAGVTGELFF
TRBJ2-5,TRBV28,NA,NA,TGTGCCAGCAGCGTCCAGGGGCGGACAGAGACCCAGTACTTC,CASSVQGRTETQYF
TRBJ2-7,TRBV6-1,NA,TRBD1,TGTGCCAGCAGTGGAACAGGGGGTTACGAGCAGTACTTC,CASSGTGGYEQYF
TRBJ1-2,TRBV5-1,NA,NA,TGCGCCAGCAGCTCGGGTGGTAAGGGGTTCTATGGCTACACCTTC,CASSSGGKGFYGYTF
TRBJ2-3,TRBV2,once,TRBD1,TGTGCCAGCAACCTGGACAGGGTCACAGATACGCAGTATTTT,CASNLDRVTDTQYF
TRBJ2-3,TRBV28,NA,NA,TGTGCCAGCCGATTTGGGGCGGCGGATACGCAGTATTTT,CASRFGAADTQYF
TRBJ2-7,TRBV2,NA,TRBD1,TGTGCCAGCAGTGCCGGGACAGACTACGAGCAGTACTTC,CASSAGTDYEQYF
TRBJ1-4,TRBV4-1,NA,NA,TGCGCCAGCAGCCAACCCTCTGAAAAACTGTTTTTT,CASSQPSEKLFF
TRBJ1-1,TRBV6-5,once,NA,TGTGCCAGCAGTCCACGGACAGTAAGAACCACTGAAGCTTTCTTT,CASSPRTVRTTEAFF
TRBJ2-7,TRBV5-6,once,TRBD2,TGTGCCAGCAGCTTTGGGACTAGCGTAGCCTACGAGCAGTACTTC,CASSFGTSVAYEQYF